The 29 T cell receptor beta chains presented below share a single source sample, sequenced in a study of T cells in Graves' hyperthyroidism and ophthalmopathy (dated by TCRdb to about 2019). Preparation of the library involved multiplex PCR. Sequenced using an Illumina HiSeq 2000. The TCR beta CDR3 regions were amplified from the RNA transcripts. A first-round RT-PCR of the TCR CDR3 used the HTBI primer set with the Qiagen OneStep RT-PCR kit. Through fastp at Q25 and MiXCR, TCRdb rebuilt clones from the public reads, retaining in-frame beta chains. Each record represents a unique CDR3 protein, reported with the most common genes and DNA among its rows. For this sample the table gives hundreds of thousands of distinct CDR3 sequences, of which around 15% were detected only once. Around 3.5% of the sample comes from the top ten. Material for sequencing was blood. These receptors were taken from a woman aged 40 to 50 with Graves' ophthalmopathy.

This clonotype was counted between two and nine times. The rearrangement uses TRBV11-1 and TRBJ2-7, with unresolved D. Germline V gene sequence: CDR1 SGHAT, CDR2 FQDESV (reference sequence). V lost 5 bases, J lost 6 bases, and 11 bases lay in between. The CDR3 sequence is 12 residues long. The CDR3 DNA reads as TGTGCCAGCAGCCCTACAGTCGGCGAGCAGTACTTC. This encodes CASSPTVGEQYF. The full variable domain, in which reference TRBV11-1 and TRBJ2-7 provide the parts outside the CDR3, is EAEVAQSPRYKITEKSQAVAFWCDPISGHATLYWYRQILGQGPELLVQFQDESVVDDSQLPKDRFSAERLKGVDSTLKIQPAELGDSAMYLCASSPTVGEQYFGPGTRLTVT.

There are a few counts of this clonotype. The chain couples TRBV20-1 to TRBJ2-1; D possibly uses TRBD1 or TRBD2 (5 bases each). Deletions cut 3 bases from V and 9 bases from J, with 18 bases between. There are 14 residues in the CDR3. CDR1 and CDR2 (germline): DFQATT, SNEGSKA (reference sequence). The CDR3 nucleotides are TGCAGTGCTAGTTCCCCCCTTACCGGGGCTGAGCAGTTCTTC. Its protein is CSASSPLTGAEQFF.

A few counts support this clonotype. CDR3 protein: CASKSGSQPQHF. The CDR3 DNA is TGTGCCAGCAAATCGGGGAGTCAGCCCCAGCATTTT. J is TRBJ1-5 and V is TRBV28; D gene ambiguous. The V gene's germline CDR1 is MDHEN and CDR2 SYDVKM. Trimming took off 7 bases at V and 6 bases at J, with 10 bases between the two ends. The CDR3 covers 12 residues.

There are many counts of this clonotype. The chain couples TRBV12-3 or TRBV12-4 to TRBJ2-1; 8 nucleotides match TRBD2. V was clipped by 5 bases and J by 6 bases; unmatched bases: 6. CDR3 length equals 14 residues. In nucleotides, the CDR3 is TGTGCCAGCAGTAAACCGGGACTAGGCAATGAGCAGTTCTTC. This codes for CASSKPGLGNEQFF.

This clonotype occurred many times. The chain uses TRBV18 and TRBJ1-1, with D unclear. The CDR3 extends over 14 amino acids. Germline values: CDR1 KGHSH, CDR2 LQKENI. Trimming removed 2 bases from V and 3 bases from J, with 10 bases in between. CDR3 protein: CASSPRAGDTEAFF. The CDR3 bases are TGTGCCAGCTCACCAAGGGCGGGAGACACTGAAGCTTTCTTT.

At least ten counts were recorded for this clonotype. The V gene is TRBV5-1, the J gene TRBJ2-7; no clear D. The germline V gene has CDR1 SGHRS and CDR2 YFSETQ. This CDR3 is 17 amino acids long. V was trimmed by 6 bases and J by 3 bases, leaving 25 bases between them. This chain's CDR3 is CASKASTGPRLIYEQYF. The CDR3 DNA reads as TGCGCCAGCAAGGCGTCGACCGGGCCCAGGCTGATCTACGAGCAGTACTTC.

This clonotype was counted many times. This chain uses TRBV6-2 or TRBV6-3 with TRBJ2-7; D may be TRBD2 (5 bases). This CDR3 region has 13 residues. The germline V gene has CDR1 MNHEY and CDR2 SVGEGT. Trimming removed 2 bases at V and 4 bases at J, with 9 bases between. Here the CDR3 DNA reads TGTGCCAGCAGTTACCCGGGATTTTACGAGCAGTACTTC. It codes for CASSYPGFYEQYF.

The chain uses TRBV5-6 and TRBJ1-5, with a tentative D call TRBD1 (6 bases). The CDR3 covers 15 residues. With 1 base removed from V and 7 bases from J, the gap between germline ends came to 15 bases. Germline CDR1 is SGHDT and CDR2 is YYEEEE. Here the CDR3 DNA reads TGTGCCAGCAGCTTGTGGGGGGCGAAGGCACAGCCCCAGCATTTT. It encodes CASSLWGAKAQPQHF.

This clonotype was recorded many times. This chain links TRBV6-1 with TRBJ1-2; a possible D gene is TRBD1 (6 bases). CDR1 and CDR2 from the germline V gene are MNHNS and SASEGT. The ends were cut back, 5 bases at V and 2 bases at J, with 12 bases in the middle. The CDR3 is made up of 14 amino acids. CDR3 nucleotides: TGTGCCAGCAGTTCCCTGAGGGGGAACTATGGCTACACCTTC. Protein sequence: CASSSLRGNYGYTF.

V gene TRBV7-9 combines with J gene TRBJ2-1, with TRBD2 matching 8 bases. J was trimmed by 8 bases and V by 3 bases; bases with no gene match: 9. The CDR3 is made up of 15 amino acids. In germline, CDR1 is SEHNR, CDR2 FQNEAQ (reference sequence). In nucleotides, the CDR3 is TGTGCCAGCAGCTTGGTAAAGCGGGGGACATATGAGCAGTTCTTC. It specifies CASSLVKRGTYEQFF.

This clonotype has just a few counts. J is TRBJ2-4 and V is TRBV5-1, with 8 bases lining up with TRBD2. Trimming took 4 bases from V and 4 from J; bases not matched to a gene: 16. The CDR3 totals 18 residues. Germline-derived CDR1 and CDR2 are SGHRS and YFSETQ. The chain's CDR3 is CASSPEGPAGVRKNIQYF. Written as DNA, the CDR3 is TGCGCCAGCAGCCCCGAGGGTCCAGCGGGAGTGCGTAAAAACATTCAGTACTTC.

There are many counts of this clonotype. This sequence joins TRBV11-2 and TRBJ2-5; 7 positions agree with TRBD1. This CDR3 spans 15 amino acids. Germline loops: CDR1 SGHAT, CDR2 FQNNGV. V lost 3 bases to trimming and J lost 3 bases; unmatched junction nucleotides: 7. Here the CDR3 reads CASSLTGQGEETQYF. The CDR3 DNA is TGTGCCAGCAGCTTGACAGGGCAGGGGGAAGAGACCCAGTACTTC.

This clonotype was detected ten times or more. The V call is TRBV2, the J call TRBJ2-3; 9 nucleotides line up with TRBD2. Germline assignment: CDR1 SNHLY and CDR2 FYNNEI. V gave up 4 bases and J gave up 6 bases; unmatched junction bases: 5. The CDR3 has 14 residues. The CDR3 coding sequence is TGTGCCAGCAGTGGCGGGGGGGCCGCCGATACGCAGTATTTT. It is translated as CASSGGGAADTQYF.

There are many counts of this clonotype. The rearrangement uses TRBV7-2 and TRBJ2-5; the match to TRBD2 covers 10 bases. Germline V gene sequence: CDR1 SGHTA, CDR2 FQGNSA. This CDR3 has 17 residues. With 1 base clipped from V and 2 bases from J, the junction kept 7 bases outside the gene matches. The CDR3 coding sequence is TGTGCCAGCAGCTTAGTACCCGGGACTAGCGCGCAAGAGACCCAGTACTTC. Protein sequence: CASSLVPGTSAQETQYF. The full variable domain, rest sourced from reference TRBV7-2 and TRBJ2-5, is GAGVSQSPSNKVTEKGKDVELRCDPISGHTALYWYRQSLGQGLEFLIYFQGNSAPDKSGLPSDRFSAERTGGSVSTLTIQRTQQEDSAVYLCASSLVPGTSAQETQYFGPGTRLLVL.

J is TRBJ2-7 and V is TRBV2, with D possibly TRBD1 on 5 matching bases. Deletions cut 1 base from V and 9 bases from J, with 16 bases between. There are 14 residues in the CDR3. Germline V gene data show CDR1 as SNHLY and CDR2 as FYNNEI. CDR3 DNA: TGTGCCAGCAGTGAAGAAGCTGGGGCTCATCGGCAGTACTTC. Residues: CASSEEAGAHRQYF.

This clonotype was seen repeatedly, ten times or more. The chain links TRBV6-1 to TRBJ1-5, with TRBD1 as a possible D gene (6 bases). The V end lost 4 bases, the J end lost 2 bases, and 15 bases lay between the germline ends. CDR3 length: 16 residues. Germline CDR1 reads MNHNS; CDR2 reads SASEGT. As DNA, the CDR3 is TGTGCCAGCAGTGGCCAGGGGATAGTAGGCAATCAGCCCCAGCATTTT. Protein product: CASSGQGIVGNQPQHF.

In this sample, this clonotype turned up a few times. The rearrangement links TRBV10-2 to TRBJ2-3, with 7 bases that match TRBD2. This CDR3 is 14 amino acids long. The V and J ends lost 7 bases and 1 base, in that order; junction bases with no gene match: 5. Germline CDR1 and CDR2: WSHSY and SAAADI. This chain's CDR3 is CASISAGGTDTQYF. The DNA of the CDR3 is TGCGCCAGCATTTCCGCGGGAGGCACAGATACGCAGTATTTT.

J is TRBJ1-2 and V is TRBV11-3; the D is unclear. The CDR3 runs to 11 residues. In germline, CDR1 is SGHNT, CDR2 YENEEA. V shed 9 bases and J shed 6 bases, with 11 bases lying between them. CDR3 coding DNA: TGTGCCAGGTTAGGGTCGGATGGCTACACCTTC. The encoded protein is CARLGSDGYTF.

This clonotype was counted a few times. V and J are TRBV20-1 and TRBJ2-3, with a tentative D call TRBD1 (6 bases). Per germline, CDR1 DFQATT and CDR2 SNEGSKA (reference sequence). The CDR3 has 13 residues. Deletions cut 3 bases from V and 4 bases from J, with 11 bases between. The CDR3 region has the DNA TGCAGTGCTAGGCAGGGGAACGCAGATACGCAGTATTTT. The encoded protein is CSARQGNADTQYF.

The chain is built from TRBV12-3 or TRBV12-4 and TRBJ2-5; perhaps D is TRBD1 or TRBD2 (6 bases each). The CDR3 spans 16 residues. V dropped 5 bases and J dropped 4 bases, with 20 bases sitting between them. The CDR3 reads CASSQRAYGGAETQYF. The CDR3 bases are TGTGCCAGCAGTCAACGCGCCTACGGGGGCGCAGAGACCCAGTACTTC.

This clonotype was detected only a few times. The gene calls are TRBV12-3 or TRBV12-4 and TRBJ2-2; 14 positions agree with TRBD2. This CDR3 is built from 19 residues. V shed 3 bases, J shed 6 bases, and the junction held 12 bases outside the gene matches. CDR3 amino acids: CASSLILRLAGGLSGELFF. CDR3 nucleotides: TGTGCCAGCAGTTTGATTTTGAGACTAGCGGGAGGGCTTTCCGGGGAGCTGTTTTTT.

This chain links TRBV6-1 with TRBJ1-1, with D hard to call. From germline, CDR1 is MNHNS and CDR2 SASEGT. V was shortened by 7 bases and J by 2 bases, with 11 bases between the two germline ends. This CDR3 is 13 amino acids long. For the CDR3, the DNA is TGTGCCAGCATATGGGCAGGTAACACTGAAGCTTTCTTT. It is translated as CASIWAGNTEAFF.

This clonotype was recorded many times. The rearrangement joins TRBV2 to TRBJ1-6; 9 nucleotides match TRBD1. The germline V gene has CDR1 SNHLY and CDR2 FYNNEI. The CDR3 has 13 residues. V shed 10 bases, J shed 7 bases, and the junction held 5 bases outside the gene matches. CDR3 bases: TGTGCCATTGCGGGACAGGGAAATTCACCCCTCCACTTT. As protein: CAIAGQGNSPLHF. Looking up the rest from reference TRBV2 and TRBJ1-6 gives the full variable domain: EPEVTQTPSHQVTQMGQEVILRCVPISNHLYFYWYRQILGQKVEFLVSFYNNEISEKSEIFDDQFSVERPDGSNFTLKIRSTKLEDSAMYFCAIAGQGNSPLHFGNGTRLTVT.

This clonotype was counted ten times or more. This chain joins TRBV6-1 and TRBJ2-2; 13 bases match TRBD2. Germline CDR1 MNHNS, CDR2 SASEGT. The CDR3 has 17 residues. V was pared by 1 base and J by 6 bases, with 5 bases of the junction left unmatched. CDR3 DNA: TGTGCCAGCAGTGAAGGGGGACTAGCGGGATTGCCCGGGGAGCTGTTTTTT. Translated: CASSEGGLAGLPGELFF.

There are many counts of this clonotype. V is TRBV3-1 and J is TRBJ2-7; tentative D call: TRBD1 (6 bases). CDR3 length: 12 residues. Germline values: CDR1 LGHDT, CDR2 YNNKEL (reference sequence). V lost 2 bases, J lost 6 bases, and 8 bases lay in between. In nucleotides, the CDR3 is TGTGCCAGCAGCCAAACAGGGAGCGAGCAGTACTTC. Amino acid sequence: CASSQTGSEQYF.

This clonotype was detected a few times. V and J are TRBV5-6 and TRBJ1-2; possible D gene TRBD1, 6 bases. The germline V gene encodes CDR1 SGHDT and CDR2 YYEEEE. V was trimmed by 4 bases and J by 5 bases, leaving 18 bases between them. CDR3 length: 15 amino acids. As DNA, the CDR3 is TGTGCCAGCAGCCTGAGACAGGCTGACTTGTATGGCTACACCTTC. It encodes CASSLRQADLYGYTF.

The table lists this clonotype with many counts. J is TRBJ2-6 and V is TRBV3-1; D remains unclear. The CDR3 is 16 amino acids. The germline V gene has CDR1 LGHDT and CDR2 YNNKEL (reference sequence). V dropped 4 bases and J dropped 0 bases, with 10 bases sitting between them. The CDR3 coding sequence is TGTGCCAGCAGCCCTTGGGCCAGCTCTGGGGCCAACGTCCTGACTTTC. Protein product: CASSPWASSGANVLTF. Full variable domain (outside the CDR3, taken from reference TRBV3-1 and TRBJ2-6): DTAVSQTPKYLVTQMGNDKSIKCEQNLGHDTMYWYKQDSKKFLKIMFSYNNKELIINETVPNRFSPKSPDKAHLNLHINSLELGDSAVYFCASSPWASSGANVLTFGAGSRLTVL.

Many counts were recorded for this clonotype. The chain recombines TRBV6-1 with TRBJ2-7; 10 bases are a match to TRBD1. This CDR3 has 15 amino acids. Trimming took 0 bases from V and 7 from J; bases not matched to a gene: 6. Germline V lookup: CDR1 MNHNS, CDR2 SASEGT. The CDR3 DNA is TGTGCCAGCAGTGAAGCTGAGGGGACAGGGGATGAGCAGTACTTC. Translating gives CASSEAEGTGDEQYF.

In the case of this clonotype: Given a much more abundant clone one base away, this may be a read error. The chain has TRBV28 and TRBJ2-7, with D perhaps matching TRBD2 (5 bases). CDR3 length: 16 amino acids. The germline gives CDR1 MDHEN, CDR2 SYDVKM. The V end was cut by 7 bases, the J end by 0 bases, with 19 bases between. The CDR3 region has the DNA TGTGCCAGCAAAGGACGCTCAGCGGCTAGCTCCTACGAGCAGTACTTC. As protein: CASKGRSAASSYEQYF.